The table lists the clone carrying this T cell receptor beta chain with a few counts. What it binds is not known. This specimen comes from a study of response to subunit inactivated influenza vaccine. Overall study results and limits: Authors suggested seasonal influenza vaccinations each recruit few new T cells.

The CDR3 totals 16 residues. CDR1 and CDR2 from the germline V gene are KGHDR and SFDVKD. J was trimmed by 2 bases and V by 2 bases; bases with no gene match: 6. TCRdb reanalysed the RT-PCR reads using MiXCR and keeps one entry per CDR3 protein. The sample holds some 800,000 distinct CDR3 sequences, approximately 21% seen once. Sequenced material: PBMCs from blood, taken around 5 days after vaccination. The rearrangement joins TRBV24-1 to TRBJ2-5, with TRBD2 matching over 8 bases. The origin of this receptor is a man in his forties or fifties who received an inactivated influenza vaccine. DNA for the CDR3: TGTGCCACCAGTGATTCGGCGACTAGCGCACAAGAGACCCAGTACTTC. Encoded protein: CATSDSATSAQETQYF.